The clone carrying this T cell receptor (beta chain) came up once. What it binds is not known. This entry comes from a study of beta chain features in type 1 diabetes. Naive, central memory, regulatory and stem cell-like memory cells within the CD4+ compartment were sorted using CD45RO/CCR7/CD25/CD127/CD95/CD27. CDR3 length: 13 amino acids. V dropped 4 bases and J dropped 3 bases, with 7 bases sitting between them. The germline V gene has CDR1 SNHLY and CDR2 FYNNEI. Overall study findings and caveats: Over-representation of high TCR-expressing cells was a possible consequence of cDNA sequencing.

Isolated RNA was reverse transcribed in full, so expressed TCRB transcripts were sequenced. Clones were read by immunoSEQ multiplex PCR, and TCRdb kept only the in-frame ones, dropping some. The data hold 200,000 to 250,000 clones, with 11% observed a single time. The rearrangement joins TRBV2 to TRBJ1-3; maybe TRBD1 (5 bases). This clonotype was obtained from a man aged 18-30 years in good health. The specimen was central memory CD4+ T cells from blood. DNA of the CDR3: TGTGCCAGCAGTGGGGACCGTGGAAACACCATATATTTT. It codes for CASSGDRGNTIYF.